This T cell receptor beta chain was recovered during a study of T cell changes during pregnancy in multiple sclerosis. This clone was counted a few times. CDR1 and CDR2 from the germline V gene are SNHLY and FYNNEI. The CDR3 length is 12 residues. V shed 8 bases, J shed 6 bases, and the junction held 6 bases outside the gene matches. Sequencing was performed with immunoSEQ multiplex PCR; in TCRdb, only in-frame clones are kept and a portion is missing. The data hold about 57,000 clones, with 85% to 95% observed a single time. This clonotype was sampled from a female donor with multiple sclerosis, enrolled in a pregnancy study. The source material was CD4+ T cells from peripheral blood mononuclear cells, sampled before pregnancy. V gene TRBV2 combines with J gene TRBJ1-2; 7 nucleotides match TRBD1. The CDR3 nucleotides read TGTGCCAGCCAGACAGGGAGCGATGGCTACACCTTC. Residues: CASQTGSDGYTF.